Shown below are 31 T cell receptor beta chains from a single sample sequenced in a study of CD8+ T cells in alopecia areata. RNA, once extracted, was reverse transcribed into cDNA for use as the sequencing template. Clones were sequenced by immunoSEQ multiplex PCR, and TCRdb holds only the in-frame ones, with some missing. The table includes almost 250,000 clones, less than 80% detected once. The source material was CD4+ T cells sorted from blood, sampled at week 0. These receptors originate from a human donor with alopecia areata.

This chain connects TRBV7-2 to TRBJ2-1, with D unclear. The CDR3 consists of 15 residues. Trimming removed 5 bases at V and 0 bases at J, with 11 bases between. Germline-derived CDR1 and CDR2 are SGHTA and FQGNSA. The CDR3 is CASSPGGSSYNEQFF. In DNA form, the CDR3 reads TGTGCCAGCAGCCCCGGCGGTAGCTCCTACAATGAGCAGTTCTTC. The full variable domain, completed using reference TRBV7-2 and TRBJ2-1, is GAGVSQSPSNKVTEKGKDVELRCDPISGHTALYWYRQSLGQGLEFLIYFQGNSAPDKSGLPSDRFSAERTGGSVSTLTIQRTQQEDSAVYLCASSPGGSSYNEQFFGPGTRLTVL.

V usage is TRBV4-2 and J usage is TRBJ2-1; D is unresolved. This CDR3 spans 19 amino acids. CDR1 is LGHNA, CDR2 YNFKEQ, per germline. Trimming took off 0 bases at V and 0 bases at J, with 18 bases between the two ends. Written as DNA, the CDR3 is TGTGCCAGCAGCCAAGAAGGTGGCACCTACTCGAGCTCCTACAATGAGCAGTTCTTC. This encodes CASSQEGGTYSSSYNEQFF.

The gene calls are TRBV29-1 and TRBJ2-5; 7 positions agree with TRBD1. This CDR3 is built from 12 residues. The germline CDR1 and CDR2 sequences are SQVTM and ANQGSEA. V gave up 6 bases and J gave up 5 bases; unmatched junction bases: 6. In nucleotides, the CDR3 is TGCAGCGTGCAGGGGGTAGTCGAGACCCAGTACTTC. This gives the protein CSVQGVVETQYF.

The genes are TRBV30 and TRBJ1-6, with TRBD1 as a possible D gene (5 bases). This CDR3 contains 14 residues. V lost 0 bases, J lost 7 bases, and 10 bases lay in between. Germline V gene sequence: CDR1 GTSNPN, CDR2 SVGIG (reference sequence). The CDR3 DNA reads TGTGCCTGGAGTGTAGGGGTCCGGAATTCACCCCTCCACTTT. Translation: CAWSVGVRNSPLHF. The variable domain in full, with the rest retrieved from reference TRBV30 and TRBJ1-6, is SQTIHQWPATLVQPVGSPLSLECTVEGTSNPNLYWYRQAAGRGLQLLFYSVGIGQISSEVPQNLSASRPQDRQFILSSKKLLLSDSGFYLCAWSVGVRNSPLHFGNGTRLTVT.

V usage is TRBV6-5 and J usage is TRBJ1-2; a possible D gene is TRBD1 (5 bases). The CDR3 loop spans 14 amino acids. V lost 4 bases and J 5 bases, leaving 14 bases between the germline ends. The germline CDR1 and CDR2 sequences are MNHEY and SVGAGI. The CDR3 DNA sequence: TGTGCCAGCAGTTGGGGGAGGTCCGGGTATGGCTACACCTTC. Residues: CASSWGRSGYGYTF.

This rearrangement joins TRBV25-1 to TRBJ2-5, with 8 bases that match TRBD1. Unmatched junction bases numbered 10, after V lost 5 bases and J lost 5 bases. Germline V lookup: CDR1 MGHDK, CDR2 SYGVNS. The CDR3 runs to 15 residues. The CDR3 region is CASSRPGQVAETQYF. In DNA, the CDR3 is TGTGCCAGCAGTAGACCGGGACAGGTAGCGGAGACCCAGTACTTC.

About this clone itself: Other nucleotide sequences in the sample specify the same CDR3. The chain recombines TRBV9 with TRBJ1-1; D is ambiguous. The V end was cut by 0 bases, the J end by 1 base, with 7 bases between. CDR1 is SGDLS and CDR2 is YYNGEE in the germline V gene. The CDR3 is made up of 14 amino acids. This CDR3 is CASSVGTANTEAFF. The CDR3 DNA sequence: TGTGCCAGCAGCGTAGGAACGGCGAACACTGAAGCTTTCTTT.

The chain combines TRBV7-9 with TRBJ2-5; D possibly corresponds to TRBD2 (5 bases). V dropped 3 bases and J dropped 2 bases, with 10 bases sitting between them. The CDR3 has 14 amino acids. CDR1 and CDR2 (germline): SEHNR, FQNEAQ (reference sequence). The chain's CDR3 is CASSFPGKQETQYF. Written as DNA, the CDR3 is TGTGCCAGCAGCTTTCCCGGGAAACAAGAGACCCAGTACTTC.

This chain uses TRBV30 with TRBJ1-2; TRBD1 matches 7 bases. Germline CDR1 is GTSNPN and CDR2 is SVGIG (reference sequence). The CDR3 is 14 residues long. V lost 2 bases and J lost 8; bases outside the gene matches: 11. The CDR3 reads CAWSLHRGTGGYTF. CDR3 DNA sequence: TGTGCCTGGAGTTTACACAGGGGAACGGGCGGCTACACCTTC.

The V gene is TRBV29-1, the J gene TRBJ2-7; 9 bases align to TRBD1. The CDR3 has 15 amino acids. The germline V gene encodes CDR1 SQVTM and CDR2 ANQGSEA. V lost 6 bases to trimming and J lost 2 bases; unmatched junction nucleotides: 11. The CDR3 DNA is TGCAGCGTCGATGCTCCGGGACAGGGAACCTACGAGCAGTACTTC. It specifies CSVDAPGQGTYEQYF.

V and J are TRBV30 and TRBJ2-4; 10 bases are shared with TRBD1. This CDR3 comprises 16 residues. Looked up from germline, CDR1 is GTSNPN and CDR2 is SVGIG (reference sequence). Unmatched junction bases numbered 3, after V lost 0 bases and J lost 1 base. The DNA for the CDR3 is TGTGCCTGGAGTGTAAGGGGACAGGGGGCCAAAAACATTCAGTACTTC. Its protein is CAWSVRGQGAKNIQYF.

The rearrangement uses TRBV5-1 and TRBJ2-7, with 7 positions matching TRBD1. The CDR3 is 14 amino acids. The ends lost 5 bases at V and 5 bases at J; junction bases unmatched: 10. Germline loops: CDR1 SGHRS, CDR2 YFSETQ. The CDR3, as DNA: TGCGCCAGCAGTAGGGACAGCACTACTAACGAGCAGTACTTC. Translated, it gives CASSRDSTTNEQYF.

The chain is built from TRBV5-4 and TRBJ1-1, with D maybe TRBD1 (5 bases). This CDR3 is 14 amino acids long. Trimming cost V 5 bases and J 4 bases, with 15 bases left between them. CDR1 and CDR2 from the germline V gene are SGHNT and YYREEE (reference sequence). The CDR3 DNA is TGTGCCAGCAGGCGGGGCGAAGCGACCACTGAAGCTTTCTTT. The encoded protein is CASRRGEATTEAFF.

This clone was recorded once. The chain couples TRBV7-6 to TRBJ2-5; 8 nucleotides align to TRBD2. This CDR3 has 15 amino acids. After removal of 4 bases from V and 7 bases from J, the junction contained 11 bases not matched to a gene. The germline CDR1 and CDR2 sequences are SGHVS and FNYEAQ. The CDR3 region is CASSSSQNSGVTQYF. As DNA, the CDR3 is TGTGCCAGCAGCTCCTCTCAAAATAGCGGGGTGACCCAGTACTTC.

The chain uses TRBV30 and TRBJ1-1; TRBD1 matches at 8 bases. CDR1 is GTSNPN, CDR2 SVGIG, per germline (reference sequence). With 4 bases clipped from V and 4 bases from J, the junction kept 5 bases outside the gene matches. This CDR3 has 13 residues. The CDR3 nucleotides read TGTGCCTGGATCAGACAGGGGTTCACTGAAGCTTTCTTT. Protein: CAWIRQGFTEAFF.

CDR3 nucleotide sequence: TGCGCCAGCAGTCAATGGGACTGTTCACGTTCAGGGACCAAAAACATTCAGTACTTC. Its protein product is CASSQWDCSRSGTKNIQYF. The chain combines TRBV23-1 with TRBJ2-4, with a possible D match to TRBD2 (6 bases). TRBV23-1 is filed as an ORF, its function uncertain. Trimming took off 1 base at V and 2 bases at J, with 21 bases between the two ends. This CDR3 has 19 amino acids.

Points on this clone: This sample includes further DNA sequences coding for the same CDR3. V is TRBV30 and J is TRBJ2-7; no clear D gene. V lost 0 bases and J lost 5, with 5 bases in between. The CDR3 length is 11 residues. Germline V lookup: CDR1 GTSNPN, CDR2 SVGIG (reference sequence). CDR3 in DNA: TGTGCCTGGAGTGTACTCCACGAGCAGTACTTC. Protein sequence: CAWSVLHEQYF.

This clone has just a few counts. The chain uses TRBV7-9 and TRBJ2-7, with TRBD1 matching over 8 bases. The CDR3 covers 13 residues. J gave up 6 bases and V 3 bases, and 4 bases lay outside the gene matches. The germline V gene encodes CDR1 SEHNR and CDR2 FQNEAQ (reference sequence). The CDR3 DNA sequence: TGTGCCAGCAGCTTCAGGGGGCTGGTCGAGCAGTACTTC. This sequence encodes CASSFRGLVEQYF.

This clone was recorded a few times. V gene TRBV28 combines with J gene TRBJ1-2, with D unclear. CDR3 length: 16 amino acids. CDR1 and CDR2 from the germline V gene are MDHEN and SYDVKM. Trimming shortened V by 6 bases and J by 2 bases, and 19 bases separated the two germline ends. The CDR3 loop reads CASRPISPVPNYGYTF. The DNA for the CDR3 is TGTGCCAGCAGACCCATATCCCCGGTCCCGAACTATGGCTACACCTTC.

This clone was observed a single time. The chain employs TRBV29-1 and TRBJ2-3, with 10 bases identical to TRBD2. This CDR3 is 14 amino acids long. CDR1 is SQVTM, CDR2 ANQGSEA, per germline. Trimming at V came to 7 bases and at J to 4 bases, leaving 8 bases not matched to a gene. CDR3 DNA sequence: TGCAGCGACTCAGGACTAGCGGCGGCAGATACGCAGTATTTT. Its protein product is CSDSGLAAADTQYF.

The rearrangement uses TRBV2 and TRBJ2-7; D remains unclear. The CDR3 runs 15 residues. The germline CDR1 and CDR2 sequences are SNHLY and FYNNEI. V gave up 3 bases and J gave up 2 bases, with 14 bases separating them. CDR3 coding DNA: TGTGCCAGCAGTGAGACCCCCCAGCAGACCTACGAGCAGTACTTC. Translated, it gives CASSETPQQTYEQYF.

The chain uses TRBV9 and TRBJ1-2; D ambiguous. V was pared by 9 bases and J by 8 bases, with 17 bases between. The CDR3 has 12 amino acids. CDR1 SGDLS and CDR2 YYNGEE come from the germline V gene. This CDR3 is CATTRPGRGYTF. The CDR3, as DNA: TGTGCCACCACGCGACCGGGGAGAGGCTACACCTTC.

This clone was detected only once. This CDR3 is also generated by other DNA sequences in the sample. V is TRBV30 and J is TRBJ2-3; D is undetermined. CDR1 is GTSNPN, CDR2 SVGIG, per germline (reference sequence). The V gene lost 2 bases and the J gene lost 0 bases, with 9 bases spanning the gap. The CDR3 runs to 14 residues. CDR3 residues: CAWSSGLSTDTQYF. In DNA form, the CDR3 reads TGTGCCTGGAGTAGTGGGCTTAGCACAGATACGCAGTATTTT.

This chain joins TRBV5-1 and TRBJ1-4, with a tentative D call TRBD1 (5 bases). Per germline, CDR1 SGHRS and CDR2 YFSETQ. There are 15 residues in the CDR3. Trimming cost V 2 bases and J 7 bases, with 15 bases left between them. For the CDR3, the DNA is TGCGCCAGCAGCTTTCTTGGGGGGTTTGGTGAAAAACTGTTTTTT. It translates to CASSFLGGFGEKLFF.

The chain couples TRBV6-1 to TRBJ2-1; 11 bases fit TRBD2. V lost 2 bases to trimming and J lost 9 bases; unmatched junction nucleotides: 6. There are 15 residues in the CDR3. Germline V gives CDR1 MNHNS, CDR2 SASEGT. The CDR3 loop is CASSESSGGTSEQFF. The CDR3 nucleotides are TGTGCCAGCAGTGAATCTAGCGGGGGGACGAGTGAGCAGTTCTTC.

The table lists this clone with a count of one. The V gene is TRBV30, the J gene TRBJ2-1; TRBD1 matches 8 bases. CDR1 is GTSNPN, CDR2 SVGIG, per germline (reference sequence). The CDR3 runs 15 residues. The ends lost 2 bases at V and 3 bases at J; junction bases unmatched: 6. CDR3 residues: CAWSYRDRNYNEQFF. In nucleotides, the CDR3 is TGTGCCTGGAGTTACCGGGACAGGAACTACAATGAGCAGTTCTTC.

This chain joins TRBV5-1 and TRBJ1-1, with D possibly matching TRBD1 (5 bases). The CDR3 has 16 amino acids. Trimming removed 5 bases at V and 0 bases at J, with 17 bases between. Germline CDR1 and CDR2: SGHRS and YFSETQ. CDR3 DNA: TGCGCCAGCAGGTGGAGGACCGAAGGGGTGAACACTGAAGCTTTCTTT. It yields the protein CASRWRTEGVNTEAFF.

The CDR3 here is CATEANSYEQYF. The CDR3 DNA sequence: TGTGCCACCGAGGCAAATTCCTACGAGCAGTACTTC. The rearrangement links TRBV15 to TRBJ2-7; D not certain. The length of the CDR3 is 12 residues. Trimming removed 8 bases from V and 1 base from J, with 9 bases in between. The germline gives CDR1 LNHNV, CDR2 YYDKDF (reference sequence).

The chain uses TRBV15 and TRBJ1-6; possibly TRBD1 for D (5 bases). The CDR3 runs 15 residues. V was pared by 3 bases and J by 8 bases, with 14 bases between. Per the germline V gene, CDR1 is LNHNV and CDR2 is YYDKDF (reference sequence). The CDR3 DNA follows: TGTGCCACCAGCAGTTGGACAAGCGCCCATTCACCCCTCCACTTT. This sequence encodes CATSSWTSAHSPLHF.

J is TRBJ1-5 and V is TRBV2; D unresolved. CDR1 and CDR2 from the germline V gene are SNHLY and FYNNEI. The CDR3 sequence is 14 residues long. V lost 3 bases and J 3 bases, leaving 9 bases between the germline ends. CDR3 loop: CASSDFSYNQPQHF. CDR3 nucleotides: TGTGCCAGCAGTGACTTCTCGTACAATCAGCCCCAGCATTTT.

There are many counts of this clone. V usage is TRBV7-2 and J usage is TRBJ2-1; possible D gene TRBD1, 5 bases. Germline loops: CDR1 SGHTA, CDR2 FQGNSA. Trimming removed 7 bases from V and 15 bases from J, with 22 bases in between. The CDR3 extends over 13 amino acids. The CDR3 reads CASKLGAIFHPFF. The CDR3 DNA is TGTGCCAGCAAGCTTGGGGCAATTTTTCATCCGTTCTTC.